This TCR beta chain was identified in a study of T cells in Graves' hyperthyroidism and ophthalmopathy. The hyperthyroidism was newly diagnosed and had lasted under 2 months; the patients were aged 18 to 65. This clonotype was observed at least ten times. Amplification of TCR beta CDR3 regions was performed using RNA transcripts as template. Using the HTBI primer set, a first-round RT-PCR was run on the TCR CDR3. Each CDR3 protein gets one entry after TCRdb re-called the multiplex PCR reads with MiXCR. This table has more than 550,000 distinct CDR3 sequences, around a sixth appearing once. The CDR3 runs to 16 residues. Trimming pared 5 bases from V and 3 bases from J, leaving 18 bases between.

The TCR comes from a man aged 45 to 65 with Graves' hyperthyroidism. The gene calls are TRBV12-3 or TRBV12-4 and TRBJ2-3; maybe TRBD2 (5 bases). The sequencing input was blood. The CDR3 here is CASSPPMRVWTDTQYF. As DNA, the CDR3 is TGTGCCAGCAGTCCTCCCATGCGGGTTTGGACAGATACGCAGTATTTT.